The text below deals with one T cell receptor (beta chain). Method: immunoSEQ multiplex PCR; TCRdb's copy keeps in-frame clones and lacks some. The data show more than 85,000 clones, roughly 84% seen once. These data come from a study of PD-L1 blockade in urothelial cancer. V was pared by 1 base and J by 8 bases, with 20 bases between. Germline CDR1 reads GTSNPN; CDR2 reads SVGIG (reference sequence). The CDR3 spans 15 residues. The time point is: pretreatment peripheral blood. Sample: PBMCs, taken around atezolizumab (anti-PD-L1) treatment. V usage is TRBV30 and J usage is TRBJ1-2; possible D gene TRBD1, 6 bases. The receptor's source is a man aged 55 to 70 with urothelial cancer. CDR3: CAWSAPGTSWWGYTF. The CDR3 DNA is TGTGCCTGGAGTGCCCCTGGGACATCCTGGTGGGGCTACACCTTC.